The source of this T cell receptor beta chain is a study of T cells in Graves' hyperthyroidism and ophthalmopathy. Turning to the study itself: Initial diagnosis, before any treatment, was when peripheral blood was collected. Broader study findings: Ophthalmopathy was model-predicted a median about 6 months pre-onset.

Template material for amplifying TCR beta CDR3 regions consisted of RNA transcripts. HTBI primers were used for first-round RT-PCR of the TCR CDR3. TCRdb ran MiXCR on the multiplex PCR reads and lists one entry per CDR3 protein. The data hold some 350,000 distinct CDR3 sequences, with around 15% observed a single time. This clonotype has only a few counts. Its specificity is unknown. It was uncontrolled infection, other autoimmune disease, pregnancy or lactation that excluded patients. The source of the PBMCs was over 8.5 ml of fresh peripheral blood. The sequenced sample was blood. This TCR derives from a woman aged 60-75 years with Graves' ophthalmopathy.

The CDR3 DNA reads as TGTGCCATCAGTGGATCAGCTGATGGGGGCCCGCTTATCACAGATACGCAGTATTTT. Protein sequence: CAISGSADGGPLITDTQYF. The gene calls are TRBV10-3 and TRBJ2-3; weak D call: TRBD1 (6 bases). In germline, CDR1 is ENHRY, CDR2 SYGVKD. Trimming stripped 4 bases from V and 2 bases from J, with 25 bases between. CDR3 length: 19 amino acids.